Each of the 21 T cell receptor beta chains below was sequenced from the same sample in a study of blood T cell repertoires in COVID-19. The repertoire was sequenced with immunoSEQ multiplex PCR; TCRdb's copy has only in-frame clones and lacks some. This sample carries more than 300,000 clones, 70% to 90% of them seen once, and the ten largest clones take 6.4%. Sequencing used peripheral blood. The receptor source for this set is a man between 18 and 35 years old who had recovered from COVID-19.

This clone was observed a few times. This chain connects TRBV6-2 or TRBV6-3 to TRBJ2-7; the D gene is possibly TRBD1 (6 bases). V lost 4 bases to trimming and J lost 0 bases, with 10 bases between them. From germline, CDR1 is MNHEY and CDR2 SVGEGT. The CDR3 is 14 amino acids. CDR3 residues: CASSFQGHSYEQYF. DNA of the CDR3: TGTGCCAGCAGTTTCCAGGGGCACTCCTACGAGCAGTACTTC.

This clone was detected only once. This chain joins TRBV6-1 and TRBJ2-1; D remains ambiguous. Looked up from germline, CDR1 is MNHNS and CDR2 is SASEGT. V was trimmed by 3 bases and J by 0 bases, leaving 6 bases between them. CDR3 size: 14 residues. In DNA form, the CDR3 reads TGTGCCAGCAGTGAGTGGAGCTCCTACAATGAGCAGTTCTTC. This sequence encodes CASSEWSSYNEQFF.

The chain couples TRBV10-1 to TRBJ2-3, with a tentative D call TRBD1 (5 bases). The germline CDR1 and CDR2 sequences are WNHNN and SYGVQD (reference sequence). V gave up 5 bases and J gave up 6 bases, with 15 bases separating them. This CDR3 spans 14 amino acids. CDR3 DNA: TGCGCCAGCAGTCCCACAGGCCTCACGGATACGCAGTATTTT. This codes for CASSPTGLTDTQYF.

V is TRBV6-2 or TRBV6-3 and J is TRBJ2-3, with no clear D. CDR3 length: 12 residues. CDR1 and CDR2 (germline): MNHEY, SVGEGT. Trimming pared 4 bases from V and 3 bases from J, leaving 5 bases between. CDR3 residues: CASSLTTDTQYF. In DNA form, the CDR3 reads TGTGCCAGCAGTTTAACTACAGATACGCAGTATTTT.

The chain uses TRBV6-5 and TRBJ1-4, with D possibly TRBD1 on 6 matching bases. Trimming removed 7 bases from V and 13 bases from J, with 22 bases in between. CDR3 length equals 14 residues. Germline V CDR1 and CDR2: MNHEY, SVGAGI. The CDR3, as DNA: TGTGCCAGCATGGGGGGGGCTCGGGTTTGGGGACTGTTTTTT. Protein: CASMGGARVWGLFF.

The chain combines TRBV7-3 with TRBJ2-2, with TRBD1 as a possible D gene (5 bases). The CDR3 consists of 17 residues. V was pared by 0 bases and J by 5 bases, with 16 bases between. Per the germline V gene, CDR1 is SGHTA and CDR2 is FQGTGA. CDR3 nucleotides: TGTGCCAGCAGCTTAACCGGACACCTGGGGATTACCGGGGAGCTGTTTTTT. Amino acid sequence: CASSLTGHLGITGELFF.

The chain links TRBV30 to TRBJ2-5; no clear D gene. The germline CDR1 and CDR2 sequences are GTSNPN and SVGIG (reference sequence). The CDR3 sequence is 13 residues long. Trimming cost V 0 bases and J 1 base, with 6 bases left between them. DNA for the CDR3: TGTGCCTGGAGTGTAGACTCCCAAGAGACCCAGTACTTC. It is translated as CAWSVDSQETQYF.

The rearrangement joins TRBV11-3 to TRBJ2-2, with D possibly matching TRBD2 (5 bases). V lost 3 bases and J lost 4, with 6 bases in between. This CDR3 has 13 residues. Germline CDR1 and CDR2: SGHNT and YENEEA. Here the CDR3 DNA reads TGTGCCAGCAGCTTCGAGGGCACCGGGGAGCTGTTTTTT. This gives the protein CASSFEGTGELFF.

The genes are TRBV4-1 and TRBJ2-1; TRBD2 aligns across 7 bases. The CDR3 is 15 residues long. The junction had 7 bases not matched to a gene; V was cut back by 2 bases and J by 6 bases. Germline V gene lookup returns CDR1 MGHRA and CDR2 YSYEKL. In DNA form, the CDR3 reads TGCGCCAGCAGCCAAAACCCGGGACTACCCAATGAGCAGTTCTTC. Protein product: CASSQNPGLPNEQFF.

This chain joins TRBV5-1 and TRBJ2-3; maybe TRBD1 (6 bases). Trimming cost V 4 bases and J 5 bases, with 20 bases left between them. Looked up from germline, CDR1 is SGHRS and CDR2 is YFSETQ. This CDR3 is built from 16 residues. The CDR3 spells CASSIPRGERLDTQYF. CDR3 coding DNA: TGCGCCAGCAGCATTCCCAGGGGAGAGCGGCTAGATACGCAGTATTTT.

This clone came up once. The genes are TRBV29-1 and TRBJ2-5; TRBD2 is a possible D gene (6 bases). V was cut by 7 bases and J by 13 bases, with 19 bases left in between. The CDR3 has 11 amino acids. Germline CDR1 SQVTM, CDR2 ANQGSEA. The CDR3, as DNA: TGCAGCGCTTCGTATTCCGGGACTCCGTACTTC. Translation: CSASYSGTPYF.

The gene calls are TRBV5-1 and TRBJ1-2, with TRBD1 as a possible D gene (5 bases). The V end was cut by 0 bases, the J end by 3 bases, with 9 bases between. From germline, CDR1 is SGHRS and CDR2 YFSETQ. This CDR3 region has 14 residues. CDR3 in amino acids: CASSLDRLDYGYTF. The DNA for the CDR3 is TGCGCCAGCAGCTTGGACAGGCTAGACTATGGCTACACCTTC. The whole variable domain, filled in from reference TRBV5-1 and TRBJ1-2, reads KAGVTQTPRYLIKTRGQQVTLSCSPISGHRSVSWYQQTPGQGLQFLFEYFSETQRNKGNFPGRFSGRQFSNSRSEMNVSTLELGDSALYLCASSLDRLDYGYTFGSGTRLTVV.

This chain connects TRBV19 to TRBJ1-2, with 9 bases matching TRBD1. The CDR3 extends over 15 amino acids. The V gene end was trimmed by 4 bases and the J gene end by 4 bases; junction bases not matched to a gene: 7. In germline, CDR1 is LNHDA, CDR2 SQIVND (reference sequence). CDR3 nucleotides: TGTGCCAGTAGTACCGGGACAGGGAGTTCCTATGGCTACACCTTC. Its translation is CASSTGTGSSYGYTF.

The CDR3 protein is CASSPGGSNYGYTF. DNA for the CDR3: TGTGCCAGCAGTCCAGGGGGCTCTAACTATGGCTACACCTTC. V usage is TRBV6-6 and J usage is TRBJ1-2; 8 positions match TRBD1. CDR1 and CDR2 from the germline V gene are MNHNY and SVGAGI (reference sequence). V was clipped by 5 bases and J by 0 bases; unmatched bases: 2. This CDR3 contains 14 residues.

This rearrangement joins TRBV9 to TRBJ1-1; D possibly corresponds to TRBD1 (5 bases). CDR3 length equals 14 residues. Trimming took off 0 bases at V and 4 bases at J, with 10 bases between the two ends. CDR1 and CDR2 (germline): SGDLS, YYNGEE. The CDR3 DNA is TGTGCCAGCAGCGTAGGGAGGGGCGGCACTGAAGCTTTCTTT. Its protein is CASSVGRGGTEAFF.

This clone was observed once. This sequence joins TRBV7-8 and TRBJ2-1, with 7 bases fitting TRBD2. Germline V CDR1 and CDR2: SGHVS, FQNEAQ. CDR3 length equals 16 residues. The V and J ends lost 4 bases and 3 bases, in that order; junction bases with no gene match: 9. The CDR3 region has the DNA TGTGCCAGCAGCTACTCCGGGGAGCGGGGCTACAATGAGCAGTTCTTC. It specifies CASSYSGERGYNEQFF.

V usage is TRBV7-4 and J usage is TRBJ2-7; 9 bases are shared with TRBD2. The CDR3 is made up of 16 amino acids. CDR1 is SGHVT and CDR2 is SQSDAQ in the germline V gene. Germline trimming cut 2 bases from V and 4 bases from J; bases unmatched to any gene: 9. For the CDR3, the DNA is TGTGCCAGCAGCTTAAAGAAAGGTAGCGGGAGATACGAGCAGTACTTC. This gives the protein CASSLKKGSGRYEQYF.

The rearrangement links TRBV29-1 to TRBJ2-6, with TRBD2 as a possible D gene (6 bases). CDR1 and CDR2 from the germline V gene are SQVTM and ANQGSEA. This CDR3 is 15 amino acids long. Trimming took off 3 bases at V and 0 bases at J, with 9 bases between the two ends. CDR3 region: CSVDGGSSGANVLTF. In DNA form, the CDR3 reads TGCAGCGTTGATGGGGGGTCCTCTGGGGCCAACGTCCTGACTTTC.

This clone was counted between two and nine times. The rearrangement links TRBV5-4 to TRBJ2-5; 7 bases fit TRBD1. V shed 2 bases, J shed 2 bases, and the junction held 9 bases outside the gene matches. This CDR3 comprises 16 residues. CDR1 and CDR2 from the germline V gene are SGHNT and YYREEE (reference sequence). The CDR3 sequence: CASSFSRLTGQETQYF. The DNA for the CDR3 is TGTGCCAGCAGCTTCTCTAGATTGACAGGGCAAGAGACCCAGTACTTC.

This chain uses TRBV30 with TRBJ2-1; tentatively, D is TRBD1 (6 bases). The V end was cut by 7 bases, the J end by 2 bases, with 12 bases between. The germline V gene encodes CDR1 GTSNPN and CDR2 SVGIG (reference sequence). This CDR3 contains 13 residues. Written as DNA, the CDR3 is TGTGCCTCCGGACAGAATACCTACAATGAGCAGTTCTTC. It yields the protein CASGQNTYNEQFF.

The V and J genes are TRBV19 and TRBJ2-1; possible D gene TRBD2, 5 bases. Germline-derived CDR1 and CDR2 are LNHDA and SQIVND (reference sequence). Trimming left V 0 bases short and J 4 bases short, with 13 bases between. This CDR3 is 16 amino acids long. CDR3 loop: CASSIDLARMYNEQFF. The CDR3 nucleotides are TGTGCCAGTAGTATAGATCTAGCCCGAATGTACAATGAGCAGTTCTTC.